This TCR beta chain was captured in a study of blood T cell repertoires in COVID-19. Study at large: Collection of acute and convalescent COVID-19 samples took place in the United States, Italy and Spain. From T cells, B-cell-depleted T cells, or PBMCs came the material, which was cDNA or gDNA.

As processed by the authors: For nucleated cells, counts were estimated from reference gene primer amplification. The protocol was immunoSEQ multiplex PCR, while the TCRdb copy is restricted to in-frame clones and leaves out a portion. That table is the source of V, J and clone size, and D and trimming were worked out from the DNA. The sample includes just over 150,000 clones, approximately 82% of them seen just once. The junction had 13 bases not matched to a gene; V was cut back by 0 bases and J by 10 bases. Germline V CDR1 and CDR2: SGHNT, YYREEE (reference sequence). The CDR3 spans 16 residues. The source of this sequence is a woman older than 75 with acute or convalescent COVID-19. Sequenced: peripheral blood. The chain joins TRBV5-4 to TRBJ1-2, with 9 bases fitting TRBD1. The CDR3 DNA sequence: TGTGCCAGCAGCTTGGGGGGCCGCATGAAACAGGGGGCCTACACCTTC. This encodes CASSLGGRMKQGAYTF.